This is a list of T cell receptor beta chains from one sample in a study of T cells after yellow fever vaccination. TCRdb itself ran the 5' RACE reads through MiXCR, one entry per CDR3 protein. There are 550,000 or so distinct CDR3 sequences in the sample; 15% to 20% occur only once, and more than 13% lies in the top ten. The input for sequencing was PBMCs, taken 15 days after the yellow fever booster vaccination. The receptors shown here come from a man aged 30 to 39 who received the YFV17D yellow fever vaccine. Each CDR3 is given with its conserved first and last residue. A D gene is named only where the DNA matches it firmly. Rows give clone size only sometimes, using once, few, many, or a class for an expanded clone.

>12|-|TRBV20-1|TRBJ2-7|TRBD2
TGCAGTGCTACTAGCGGGAGAAGTGAGCAGTACTTC
CSATSGRSEQYF
>14|-|TRBV10-3|TRBJ2-7|TRBD2
TGTGCCATCAGTAGACTAGCGGAAGCCTACGAGCAGTACTTC
CAISRLAEAYEQYF
>13|few|TRBV6-2/TRBV6-3|TRBJ2-3|TRBD2
TGTGCCAGCGGACTAGCCGGCACAGATACGCAGTATTTT
CASGLAGTDTQYF
>15|few|TRBV11-2|TRBJ2-7|-
TGTGCCAGCAGCTTAGAGACGGGGAGCTCCTACGAGCAGTACTTC
CASSLETGSSYEQYF
>15|once|TRBV11-2|TRBJ2-3|-
TGTGCCAGCAGCTTAGCGGGCCAAAGGGGAGATACGCAGTATTTT
CASSLAGQRGDTQYF
>14|-|TRBV12-3/TRBV12-4|TRBJ2-1|TRBD2
TGTGCCAGCAGTTTAAGCGCGGGAGTAAATGAGCAGTTCTTC
CASSLSAGVNEQFF
>15|-|TRBV5-1|TRBJ2-3|TRBD2
TGCGCCAGCAGCTTGGGGACTAGCCCACCCCAAACGCAGTATTTT
CASSLGTSPPQTQYF
>15|few|TRBV12-3/TRBV12-4|TRBJ2-2|TRBD2
TGTGCCAGCAGTTTGGGACTAGCTGTCACCGGGGAGCTGTTTTTT
CASSLGLAVTGELFF
>14|-|TRBV12-3/TRBV12-4|TRBJ2-3|-
TGTGCCAGCAGAGACAGGGAGGCGGGGGATACGCAGTATTTT
CASRDREAGDTQYF
>13|-|TRBV12-3/TRBV12-4|TRBJ2-7|TRBD2
TGTGCCAGCAGGTCAGGGACTACCTACGAGCAGTACTTC
CASRSGTTYEQYF
>15|few|TRBV20-1|TRBJ2-5|TRBD2
TGCAGTGCTAGTAGTTTCTCGGGGGGATGGGAGACCCAGTACTTC
CSASSFSGGWETQYF
>14|few|TRBV3-1|TRBJ2-7|TRBD1
TGTGCCAGCAGCCGCAACGGACAGGTGAGCGAGCAGTACTTC
CASSRNGQVSEQYF
>13|-|TRBV6-6|TRBJ1-1|-
TGTGCCAGCAGCAACGGACGGAACACTGAAGCTTTCTTT
CASSNGRNTEAFF
>14|-|TRBV20-1|TRBJ1-4|-
TGCAGTGCTAGAGTGCGCCAGGGCGGGGAAAAACTGTTTTTT
CSARVRQGGEKLFF
>15|few|TRBV11-2|TRBJ2-2|TRBD2
TGTGCCAGCAGCTTAGTAACTAGCGGGCCCGGGGAGCTGTTTTTT
CASSLVTSGPGELFF
>14|few|TRBV20-1|TRBJ1-5|-
TGCAGTGCCGAGGACACCAATAGCAATCAGCCCCAGCATTTT
CSAEDTNSNQPQHF
>15|few|TRBV2|TRBJ2-7|-
TGTGCCAGCAGTTCCGGACCCGAGGGCTCCTACGAGCAGTACTTC
CASSSGPEGSYEQYF
>13|few|TRBV4-3|TRBJ2-5|-
TGCGCCAGCAGCCAAGATAACGGGGAGACCCAGTACTTC
CASSQDNGETQYF
>16|-|TRBV9|TRBJ1-2|TRBD1
TGTGCCAGCAGCGAAGCGACAGGGCGGGGTATGAGGGGCTACACCTTC
CASSEATGRGMRGYTF
>12|-|TRBV14|TRBJ1-2|-
TGTGCCAGCAGTTCAGGGGTGGATGGCTACACCTTC
CASSSGVDGYTF
>14|-|TRBV20-1|TRBJ2-3|TRBD1
TGCAGTGCTAGTGGGACAGGGGATTCAGATACGCAGTATTTT
CSASGTGDSDTQYF
>15|few|TRBV12-3/TRBV12-4|TRBJ2-2|-
TGTGCCAGCACCGAGGGACTCGCGAACACCGGGGAGCTGTTTTTT
CASTEGLANTGELFF
>16|-|TRBV5-4|TRBJ2-1|TRBD2
TGTGCCAGCAGCTTGACTAGCGGCTCGGAGCTTGATGAGCAGTTCTTC
CASSLTSGSELDEQFF
>13|few|TRBV6-5|TRBJ2-4|-
TGTGCCAGCAAGAAGAGTAGGGTAAACATTCAGTACTTC
CASKKSRVNIQYF
>13|-|TRBV5-1|TRBJ2-7|-
TGCGCCAGCCGGCTGGGCCAAGACTACGAGCAGTACTTC
CASRLGQDYEQYF
>15|few|TRBV20-1|TRBJ2-5|TRBD2
TGCAGTGCAACGGGACTAGCGGGAGCGGGAGAGACCCAGTACTTC
CSATGLAGAGETQYF
>15|few|TRBV29-1|TRBJ2-5|TRBD2
TGCAGCGTTGAACGGACTAGCGGGAATCAAGAGACCCAGTACTTC
CSVERTSGNQETQYF
>13|many|TRBV30|TRBJ1-6|-
TGTGCCTGGAGTGGGGGGATAGATTCACCCCTCCACTTT
CAWSGGIDSPLHF
>13|-|TRBV20-1|TRBJ2-2|-
TGCAGTGCTCCCCCCCGGAACACCGGGGAGCTGTTTTTT
CSAPPRNTGELFF
>11|few|TRBV7-9|TRBJ2-1|-
TGTGCCATTTCAGGGCAGAATGAGCAGTTCTTC
CAISGQNEQFF
>18|few|TRBV6-4|TRBJ2-7|-
TGTGCCAGCAGTGACTCGGGCGGCCCGGACACAAAGGCCTACGAGCAGTACTTC
CASSDSGGPDTKAYEQYF
>18|-|TRBV10-3|TRBJ2-1|TRBD2
TGTGCCATCAGCCGAGACCTAGCGGGAGGAGTATCCTACAATGAGCAGTTCTTC
CAISRDLAGGVSYNEQFF
>15|few|TRBV20-1|TRBJ2-2|TRBD1
TGCAGTGCTAGGACAGGGGAGATGGTCACCGGGGAGCTGTTTTTT
CSARTGEMVTGELFF
>16|-|TRBV6-2/TRBV6-3|TRBJ2-2|TRBD2
TGTGCCAGCACCCCGGGGAGGGGCCCGTGGACCGGGGAGCTGTTTTTT
CASTPGRGPWTGELFF
>16|-|TRBV5-1|TRBJ2-1|-
TGCGCCAGCAGCACCCTGACTAGTTCCGCCTACAATGAGCAGTTCTTC
CASSTLTSSAYNEQFF
>15|few|TRBV9|TRBJ2-7|TRBD2
TGTGCCAGCAGCTTAGGCGGCGGGAGCGTCCTCGAGCAGTACTTC
CASSLGGGSVLEQYF
>11|few|TRBV7-2|TRBJ2-1|TRBD1
TGTGCCAGCCAACAGGGGCATGAGCAGTTCTTC
CASQQGHEQFF